These 30 T cell receptor beta chains originate from one sample sequenced in a study of blood T cell repertoires in COVID-19. The table came from immunoSEQ multiplex PCR; TCRdb's copy has only in-frame clones and leaves some out. Here the sample spans about 200,000 clones, around 85% being singletons. The sample comprised peripheral blood. The receptors originated from a woman in her 70s with acute or convalescent COVID-19.

The V gene is TRBV12-5, the J gene TRBJ2-1; D ambiguous. Germline V lookup: CDR1 LGHNT, CDR2 FRNRAP. This CDR3 comprises 14 residues. V was pared by 1 base and J by 9 bases, with 13 bases between. CDR3 coding DNA: TGTGCTAGTGGTTTGGGCCGACTGATGGGTGAGCAGTTCTTC. Its translation: CASGLGRLMGEQFF.

The rearrangement joins TRBV19 to TRBJ1-2, with a tentative D call TRBD1 (6 bases). V was cut by 6 bases and J by 7 bases, with 15 bases left in between. The CDR3 has 13 amino acids. The V gene's germline CDR1 is LNHDA and CDR2 SQIVND (reference sequence). For the CDR3, the DNA is TGTGCCAGTAGGAGGGGGGGTCTCTCTGGCTACACCTTC. This translates into CASRRGGLSGYTF. The full variable domain, in which reference TRBV19 and TRBJ1-2 provide the parts outside the CDR3, is DGGITQSPKYLFRKEGQNVTLSCEQNLNHDAMYWYRQDPGQGLRLIYYSQIVNDFQKGDIAEGYSVSREKKESFPLTVTSAQKNPTAFYLCASRRGGLSGYTFGSGTRLTVV.

The chain uses TRBV5-1 and TRBJ2-7, with TRBD1 as a possible D gene (6 bases). This CDR3 region has 13 residues. Germline CDR1 and CDR2: SGHRS and YFSETQ. The V and J ends lost 5 bases and 3 bases respectively, with 12 bases between them. This CDR3 is CASSLRDNYEQYF. The CDR3 DNA follows: TGCGCCAGCAGTCTCCGGGACAACTACGAGCAGTACTTC.

The rearrangement uses TRBV28 and TRBJ1-5; no firm D call. In germline, CDR1 is MDHEN, CDR2 SYDVKM. Trimming took off 6 bases at V and 0 bases at J, with 12 bases between the two ends. The CDR3 spans 15 residues. CDR3 DNA: TGTGCCAGCAGGATTTATCTAGATAGCAATCAGCCCCAGCATTTT. Residues: CASRIYLDSNQPQHF.

The chain joins TRBV9 to TRBJ2-2; the D gene is possibly TRBD2 (6 bases). This CDR3 contains 14 residues. CDR1 SGDLS and CDR2 YYNGEE come from the germline V gene. The V end was cut by 4 bases, the J end by 5 bases, with 12 bases between. The CDR3 nucleotides read TGTGCCAGCAGCCCCGGGGGACGTACCGGGGAGCTGTTTTTT. Its translation: CASSPGGRTGELFF.

The chain uses TRBV29-1 and TRBJ2-5, with D possibly matching TRBD2 (6 bases). The CDR3 is 12 amino acids. Germline CDR1 SQVTM, CDR2 ANQGSEA. The ends were cut back, 7 bases at V and 5 bases at J, with 14 bases in the middle. The CDR3 loop reads CSAGTYGETQYF. For the CDR3, the DNA is TGCAGCGCCGGGACTTATGGTGAGACCCAGTACTTC.

The chain is built from TRBV19 and TRBJ1-2; 7 nucleotides line up with TRBD1. The germline V gene encodes CDR1 LNHDA and CDR2 SQIVND (reference sequence). There are 15 residues in the CDR3. Unmatched junction bases numbered 12, after V lost 7 bases and J lost 4 bases. This CDR3 reads CASTHQRRDSYGYTF. The CDR3 DNA follows: TGTGCCAGTACCCACCAACGGCGGGACAGCTATGGCTACACCTTC.

This sequence joins TRBV27 and TRBJ2-3; no reliable D call. With 5 bases removed from V and 4 bases from J, the gap between germline ends came to 16 bases. This CDR3 is 15 amino acids long. From germline, CDR1 is MNHEY and CDR2 SMNVEV (reference sequence). The DNA of the CDR3 is TGTGCCAGCAGTCGAGCTAGTGGGTGGGCAGATACGCAGTATTTT. It is translated as CASSRASGWADTQYF.

This clone was seen only a few times. The rearrangement uses TRBV4-3 and TRBJ1-5, with TRBD1 identical over 7 bases. The CDR3 runs to 16 residues. V gave up 0 bases and J gave up 6 bases; unmatched junction bases: 8. CDR1 and CDR2 from the germline V gene are LGHNA and YSLEER. The CDR3 here is CASSQDRGQVGQPQHF. Written as DNA, the CDR3 is TGCGCCAGCAGCCAAGATCGAGGACAGGTCGGTCAGCCCCAGCATTTT.

This chain connects TRBV11-3 to TRBJ2-5, with 10 bases that match TRBD1. The germline CDR1 and CDR2 sequences are SGHNT and YENEEA. V lost 3 bases, J lost 2 bases, and 12 bases stayed unmatched. This CDR3 comprises 18 residues. The CDR3 region is CASSLTRDRGLQQETQYF. CDR3 in DNA: TGTGCCAGCAGCTTGACCCGGGACAGGGGCCTTCAACAAGAGACCCAGTACTTC.

V gene TRBV5-1 combines with J gene TRBJ2-1, with a tentative D call TRBD2 (6 bases). CDR1 SGHRS and CDR2 YFSETQ come from the germline V gene. This CDR3 has 15 residues. V dropped 3 bases and J dropped 4 bases, with 14 bases sitting between them. The CDR3 is CASSSLAGTYNEQFF. CDR3 bases: TGCGCCAGCAGCTCCCTGGCGGGGACGTACAATGAGCAGTTCTTC.

V is TRBV5-6 and J is TRBJ1-1; 8 bases fit TRBD1. The J segment lost 5 bases and the V segment lost 2 bases, leaving 11 bases of the junction unmatched. The CDR3 is 16 amino acids. Germline loops: CDR1 SGHDT, CDR2 YYEEEE. Here the CDR3 DNA reads TGTGCCAGCAGCTTCGCAGGGGGCGCGAAGGGTACTGAAGCTTTCTTT. The encoded protein is CASSFAGGAKGTEAFF. The full variable domain, with the rest looked up from reference TRBV5-6 and TRBJ1-1, is DAGVTQSPTHLIKTRGQQVTLRCSPKSGHDTVSWYQQALGQGPQFIFQYYEEEERQRGNFPDRFSGHQFPNYSSELNVNALLLGDSALYLCASSFAGGAKGTEAFFGQGTRLTVV.

This chain joins TRBV7-3 and TRBJ2-1; possibly TRBD2 for D (6 bases). The CDR3 has 14 amino acids. V shed 4 bases and J shed 10 bases, with 17 bases lying between them. Per germline, CDR1 SGHTA and CDR2 FQGTGA. This chain's CDR3 is CASSSGLGASEQFF. The CDR3 DNA sequence: TGTGCCAGCAGCTCGGGACTCGGGGCGAGCGAGCAGTTCTTC.

This sequence joins TRBV28 and TRBJ1-3, with unresolved D. Germline CDR1 reads MDHEN; CDR2 reads SYDVKM. The CDR3 totals 15 residues. The V gene lost 3 bases and the J gene lost 3 bases, with 12 bases spanning the gap. In DNA form, the CDR3 reads TGTGCCAGCAGTTTGGTTACGACAATTGGAAACACCATATATTTT. It yields the protein CASSLVTTIGNTIYF.

The J gene is TRBJ2-4, the V gene TRBV7-2; D unresolved. CDR1 is SGHTA, CDR2 FQGNSA, per germline. V shed 5 bases and J shed 0 bases, with 11 bases lying between them. The length of the CDR3 is 15 residues. The CDR3 loop reads CASSDQDGAKNIQYF. The DNA for the CDR3 is TGTGCCAGCAGCGATCAGGATGGAGCCAAAAACATTCAGTACTTC.

This chain links TRBV18 with TRBJ2-3, with D maybe TRBD2 (5 bases). The CDR3 totals 16 residues. V lost 6 bases to trimming and J lost 4 bases, with 20 bases between them. Germline V gene data show CDR1 as KGHSH and CDR2 as LQKENI. The CDR3 spells CASSLLGPQLPDTQYF. CDR3 sequence (DNA): TGTGCCAGCTCTTTACTAGGTCCTCAACTCCCAGATACGCAGTATTTT.

This clone was seen a handful of times. V usage is TRBV5-4 and J usage is TRBJ1-2, with D perhaps matching TRBD1 (5 bases). CDR1 and CDR2 from the germline V gene are SGHNT and YYREEE (reference sequence). The CDR3 is 14 residues long. Between the trimmed V and J ends, which lost 1 base and 2 bases, there was a span of 9 bases. The CDR3 DNA reads TGTGCCAGCAGCTTGAATGGGGGGAACTATGGCTACACCTTC. Protein product: CASSLNGGNYGYTF. Full variable domain (remainder filled in from reference TRBV5-4 and TRBJ1-2): ETGVTQSPTHLIKTRGQQVTLRCSSQSGHNTVSWYQQALGQGPQFIFQYYREEENGRGNFPPRFSGLQFPNYSSELNVNALELDDSALYLCASSLNGGNYGYTFGSGTRLTVV.

The chain carries TRBV15 and TRBJ1-4; TRBD1 matches 7 bases. The germline V gene has CDR1 LNHNV and CDR2 YYDKDF (reference sequence). CDR3 length: 14 amino acids. J gave up 6 bases and V 7 bases, and 8 bases lay outside the gene matches. CDR3 protein: CATNKDRVDEKLFF. The CDR3, as DNA: TGTGCCACCAACAAAGACAGGGTGGATGAAAAACTGTTTTTT.

The chain joins TRBV28 to TRBJ2-7; D is possibly TRBD2 (6 bases). CDR1 is MDHEN, CDR2 SYDVKM, per germline. The V and J ends lost 6 bases and 2 bases respectively, with 11 bases between them. This CDR3 is 13 amino acids long. CDR3 DNA: TGTGCCAGCAGCGGGAGATTGCCCTACGAGCAGTACTTC. This encodes CASSGRLPYEQYF.

This clone was observed a few times. The sample has other DNA sequences that encode this CDR3 too. This chain joins TRBV12-3 or TRBV12-4 and TRBJ1-5; D is perhaps TRBD1 (5 bases). The V end lost 3 bases, the J end lost 7 bases, and 10 bases lay between the germline ends. The CDR3 extends over 13 amino acids. This chain's CDR3 is CASSFSGNQPQHF. The CDR3, as DNA: TGTGCCAGCAGTTTTTCAGGGAACCAGCCCCAGCATTTT.

The chain is built from TRBV28 and TRBJ1-2; 12 nucleotides match TRBD1. With 6 bases clipped from V and 3 bases from J, the junction kept 2 bases outside the gene matches. The CDR3 has 14 amino acids. Germline loops: CDR1 MDHEN, CDR2 SYDVKM. CDR3 sequence reads: CASRGTGGHYGYTF. CDR3 sequence (DNA): TGTGCCAGCAGGGGGACAGGGGGCCACTATGGCTACACCTTC.

This sequence joins TRBV9 and TRBJ2-1; D might be TRBD2 (6 bases). This CDR3 has 17 residues. CDR1 and CDR2 (germline): SGDLS, YYNGEE. Between the trimmed V and J ends, which lost 3 bases and 6 bases, there was a span of 22 bases. CDR3 in DNA: TGTGCCAGCAGCGAGAGCCCCACCCCCCCTAGCGCCAATGAGCAGTTCTTC. Translation: CASSESPTPPSANEQFF.

This rearrangement joins TRBV18 to TRBJ2-3; 7 bases agree with TRBD1. Germline CDR1 is KGHSH and CDR2 is LQKENI. The CDR3 spans 14 residues. V trimming: 6 bases; J trimming: 1 base; junction bases outside the gene matches: 4. CDR3 protein: CASSDDRGTDTQYF. The CDR3 DNA is TGTGCCAGCTCCGATGACAGGGGCACAGATACGCAGTATTTT.

The genes are TRBV3-1 (or the pseudogene TRBV3-2) and TRBJ1-1, with D perhaps TRBD1 (5 bases). The ends were cut back, 4 bases at V and 1 base at J, with 10 bases in the middle. The V gene's germline CDR1 is LGHDT and CDR2 YNNKEL (reference sequence). The CDR3 extends over 14 amino acids. The CDR3 sequence: CASSRIRGNTEAFF. The DNA for the CDR3 is TGTGCCAGCAGCCGAATTAGGGGGAACACTGAAGCTTTCTTT.

This sequence joins TRBV18 and TRBJ1-3; 7 bases are a match to TRBD1. The germline V gene encodes CDR1 KGHSH and CDR2 LQKENI. The CDR3 runs 15 residues. Losses at the gene ends were 3 bases for V and 4 bases for J; bases not matched to a gene: 6. CDR3 in DNA: TGTGCCAGCTCACCTCCCCCGGACAGGGGAAACACCATATATTTT. This encodes CASSPPPDRGNTIYF.

This chain joins TRBV10-3 and TRBJ2-2; D perhaps matches TRBD1 (5 bases). Germline V CDR1 and CDR2: ENHRY, SYGVKD. The CDR3 has 15 amino acids. V was pared by 7 bases and J by 0 bases, with 12 bases between. The CDR3 region has the DNA TGTGCCATCAACACCGACAGTGCGAACACCGGGGAGCTGTTTTTT. Amino acids: CAINTDSANTGELFF.

The chain is built from TRBV20-1 and TRBJ2-3, with D unresolved. CDR1 and CDR2 from the germline V gene are DFQATT and SNEGSKA (reference sequence). Trimming stripped 3 bases from V and 3 bases from J, with 4 bases between. CDR3 length: 11 residues. In DNA, the CDR3 is TGCAGTGCTAGTCCAACAGATACGCAGTATTTT. Its protein product is CSASPTDTQYF.

This chain connects TRBV6-4 to TRBJ1-1; 7 nucleotides match TRBD1. J gave up 3 bases and V 6 bases, and 13 bases lay outside the gene matches. The CDR3 totals 16 residues. Per the germline V gene, CDR1 is MRHNA and CDR2 is SNTAGT. This CDR3 is CASRGLPRGEDTEAFF. For the CDR3, the DNA is TGTGCCAGCAGAGGCCTCCCCAGGGGGGAGGACACTGAAGCTTTCTTT.

The chain employs TRBV4-2 and TRBJ2-2; the match to TRBD2 covers 10 bases. The germline V gene encodes CDR1 LGHNA and CDR2 YNFKEQ. The CDR3 consists of 16 residues. V lost 4 bases, J lost 0 bases, and 2 bases stayed unmatched. The CDR3 spells CASSRTSGTNTGELFF. In DNA form, the CDR3 reads TGTGCCAGCAGCCGGACTAGCGGTACGAACACCGGGGAGCTGTTTTTT.

The CDR3 DNA reads as TGTGCCAGCAGCCCCTCCTTTATGGGGGGCTACGAGCAGTACTTC. This sequence encodes CASSPSFMGGYEQYF. The V and J genes are TRBV7-2 and TRBJ2-7, with a tentative D call TRBD2 (6 bases). V lost 5 bases to trimming and J lost 3 bases, with 17 bases between them. CDR3 size: 15 residues. CDR1 is SGHTA, CDR2 FQGNSA, per germline.